The entry below gives a single TCR beta chain sequence along with its context. Its antigen is unidentified. Mismatch with germline at one junction end may stem from a read error. Three rounds of nested PCR, following a modified ARM-PCR protocol, produced the TCRbeta library. In TCRdb, the multiplex PCR reads were re-called with MiXCR into one record per CDR3 protein. The sample holds just over 200,000 distinct CDR3 sequences, roughly 70% seen once. The data stem from a study of tumor and adjacent non-tumor tissue in lung cancer. Study as a whole: The cohort had around twelve adenocarcinoma, 2 squamous cell and 1 small cell patients.

Overall study results and limits: Tumor tissue had significantly higher TCR diversity than normal lung.

CDR1 is MNHNS, CDR2 SASEGT, per germline. This CDR3 is 13 amino acids long. No cell sorting was done before RNA was extracted from the tissue. The genes are TRBV6-1 and TRBJ1-2; the D is unclear. The specimen sequenced was lung tumor tissue. The clonotype originates from a man aged 60 to 75 with non-small cell lung cancer. The CDR3 region has the DNA TGTGCCAGCAGTGTCACACGGGTGAATGGCTACGCCTTC. Encoded protein: CASSVTRVNGYAF.